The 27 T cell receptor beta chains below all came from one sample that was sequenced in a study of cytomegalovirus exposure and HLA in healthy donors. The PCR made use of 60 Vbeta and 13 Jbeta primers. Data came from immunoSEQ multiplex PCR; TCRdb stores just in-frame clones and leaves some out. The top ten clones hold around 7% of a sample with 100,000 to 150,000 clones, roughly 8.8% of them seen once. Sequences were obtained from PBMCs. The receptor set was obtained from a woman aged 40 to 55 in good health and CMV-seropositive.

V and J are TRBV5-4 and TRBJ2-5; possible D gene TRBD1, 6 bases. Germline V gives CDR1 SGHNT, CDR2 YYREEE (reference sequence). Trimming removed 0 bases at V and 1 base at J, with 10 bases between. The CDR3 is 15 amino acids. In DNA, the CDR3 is TGTGCCAGCAGCTTGGGGGGGACACTCCAAGAGACCCAGTACTTC. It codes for CASSLGGTLQETQYF. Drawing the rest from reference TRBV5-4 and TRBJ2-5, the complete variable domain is ETGVTQSPTHLIKTRGQQVTLRCSSQSGHNTVSWYQQALGQGPQFIFQYYREEENGRGNFPPRFSGLQFPNYSSELNVNALELDDSALYLCASSLGGTLQETQYFGPGTRLLVL.

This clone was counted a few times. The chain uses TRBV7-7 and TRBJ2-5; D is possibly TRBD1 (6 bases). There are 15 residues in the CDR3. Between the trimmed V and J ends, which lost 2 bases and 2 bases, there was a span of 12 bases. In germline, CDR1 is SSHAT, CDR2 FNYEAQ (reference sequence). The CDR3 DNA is TGTGCCAGCAGCTTATCAACAGGGCCGCAAGAGACCCAGTACTTC. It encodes CASSLSTGPQETQYF.

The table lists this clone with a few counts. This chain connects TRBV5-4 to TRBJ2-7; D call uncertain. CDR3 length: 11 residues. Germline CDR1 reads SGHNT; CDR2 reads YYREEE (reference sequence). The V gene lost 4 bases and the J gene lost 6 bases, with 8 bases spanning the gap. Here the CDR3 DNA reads TGTGCCAGCAGCCGAGGCCCCGAGCAGTACTTC. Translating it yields CASSRGPEQYF. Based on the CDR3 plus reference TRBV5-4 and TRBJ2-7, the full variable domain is ETGVTQSPTHLIKTRGQQVTLRCSSQSGHNTVSWYQQALGQGPQFIFQYYREEENGRGNFPPRFSGLQFPNYSSELNVNALELDDSALYLCASSRGPEQYFGPGTRLTVT.

The CDR3 here is CASRWRDSYEQYF. CDR3 DNA: TGTGCCAGCAGGTGGAGGGACTCCTACGAGCAGTACTTC. This chain links TRBV2 with TRBJ2-7, with D tentatively TRBD2 (6 bases). This CDR3 is built from 13 residues. Germline V gene lookup returns CDR1 SNHLY and CDR2 FYNNEI. Between the trimmed V and J ends, which lost 6 bases and 0 bases, there was a span of 9 bases.

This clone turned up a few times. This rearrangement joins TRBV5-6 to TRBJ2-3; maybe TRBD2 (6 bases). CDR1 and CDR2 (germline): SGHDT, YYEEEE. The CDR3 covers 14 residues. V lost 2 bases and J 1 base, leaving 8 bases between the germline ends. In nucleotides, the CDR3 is TGTGCCAGCAGCTTCATAGCGGGCACAGATACGCAGTATTTT. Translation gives CASSFIAGTDTQYF.

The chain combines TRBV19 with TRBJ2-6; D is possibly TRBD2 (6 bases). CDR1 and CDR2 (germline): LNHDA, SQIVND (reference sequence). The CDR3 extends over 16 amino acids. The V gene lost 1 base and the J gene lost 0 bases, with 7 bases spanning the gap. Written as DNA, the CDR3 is TGTGCCAGTAGTATAGGGGGAGGCTCTGGGGCCAACGTCCTGACTTTC. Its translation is CASSIGGGSGANVLTF.

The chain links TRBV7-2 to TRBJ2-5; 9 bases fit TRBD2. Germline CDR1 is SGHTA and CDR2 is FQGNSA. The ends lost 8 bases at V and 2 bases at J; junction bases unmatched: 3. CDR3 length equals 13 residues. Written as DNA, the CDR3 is TGTGCCAGCTTGGCGGGGGGGCAAGAGACCCAGTACTTC. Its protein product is CASLAGGQETQYF. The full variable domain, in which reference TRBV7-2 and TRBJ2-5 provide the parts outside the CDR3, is GAGVSQSPSNKVTEKGKDVELRCDPISGHTALYWYRQSLGQGLEFLIYFQGNSAPDKSGLPSDRFSAERTGGSVSTLTIQRTQQEDSAVYLCASLAGGQETQYFGPGTRLLVL.

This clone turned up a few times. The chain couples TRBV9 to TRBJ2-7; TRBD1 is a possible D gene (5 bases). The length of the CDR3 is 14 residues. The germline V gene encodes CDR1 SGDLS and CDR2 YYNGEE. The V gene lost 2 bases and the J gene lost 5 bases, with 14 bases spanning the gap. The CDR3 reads CASSVGLGLDEQYF. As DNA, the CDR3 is TGTGCCAGCAGCGTGGGGCTAGGGCTCGACGAGCAGTACTTC.

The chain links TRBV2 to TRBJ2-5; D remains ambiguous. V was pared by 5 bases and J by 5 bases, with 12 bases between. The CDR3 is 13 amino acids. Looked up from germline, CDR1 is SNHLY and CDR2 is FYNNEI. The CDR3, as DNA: TGTGCCAGCAGTATTGGGCAGATGGAGACCCAGTACTTC. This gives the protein CASSIGQMETQYF.

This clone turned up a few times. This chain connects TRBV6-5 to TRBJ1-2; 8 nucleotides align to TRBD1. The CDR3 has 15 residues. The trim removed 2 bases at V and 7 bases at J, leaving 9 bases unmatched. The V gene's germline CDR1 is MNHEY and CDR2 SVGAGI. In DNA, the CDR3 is TGTGCCAGCAGTTACGGTCTGGGACAGGTGGGTGGCTACACCTTC. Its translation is CASSYGLGQVGGYTF.

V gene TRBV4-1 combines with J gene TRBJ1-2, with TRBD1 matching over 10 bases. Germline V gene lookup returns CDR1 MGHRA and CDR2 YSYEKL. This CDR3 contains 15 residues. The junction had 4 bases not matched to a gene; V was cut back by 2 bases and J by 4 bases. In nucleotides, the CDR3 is TGCGCCAGCAGCCAAACGGGACAGGGGTTCTATGGCTACACCTTC. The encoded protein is CASSQTGQGFYGYTF.

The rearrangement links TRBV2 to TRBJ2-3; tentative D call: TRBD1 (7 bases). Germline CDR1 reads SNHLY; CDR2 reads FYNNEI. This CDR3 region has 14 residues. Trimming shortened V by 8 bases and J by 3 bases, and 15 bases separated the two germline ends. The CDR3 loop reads CASLTGEDTDTQYF. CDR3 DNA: TGTGCCAGCCTCACAGGGGAGGATACAGATACGCAGTATTTT.

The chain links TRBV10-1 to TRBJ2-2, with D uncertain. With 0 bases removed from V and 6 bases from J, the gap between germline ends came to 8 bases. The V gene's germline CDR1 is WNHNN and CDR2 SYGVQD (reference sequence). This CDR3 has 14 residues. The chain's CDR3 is CASSESRVAGELFF. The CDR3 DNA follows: TGCGCCAGCAGTGAGTCACGGGTGGCCGGGGAGCTGTTTTTT.

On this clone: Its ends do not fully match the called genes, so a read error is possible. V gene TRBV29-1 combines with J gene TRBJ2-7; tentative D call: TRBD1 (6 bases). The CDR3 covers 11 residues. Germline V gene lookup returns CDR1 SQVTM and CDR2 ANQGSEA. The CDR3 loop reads CSVGDNYEKYF. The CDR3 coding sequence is TGCAGCGTGGGGGACAACTACGAGAAGTACTTT.

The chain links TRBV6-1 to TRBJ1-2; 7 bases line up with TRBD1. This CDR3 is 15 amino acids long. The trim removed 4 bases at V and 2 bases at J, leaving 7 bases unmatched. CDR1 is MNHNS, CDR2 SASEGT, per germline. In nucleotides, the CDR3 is TGTGCCAGCAGTGTCCTATCGACAGGGAACTATGGCTACACCTTC. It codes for CASSVLSTGNYGYTF.

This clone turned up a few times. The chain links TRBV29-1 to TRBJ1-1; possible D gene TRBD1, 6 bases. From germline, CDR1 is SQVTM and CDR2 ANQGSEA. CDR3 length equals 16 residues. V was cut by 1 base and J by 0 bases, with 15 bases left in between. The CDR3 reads CSVEGPGAAMNTEAFF. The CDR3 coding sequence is TGCAGCGTTGAAGGCCCAGGGGCTGCGATGAACACTGAAGCTTTCTTT.

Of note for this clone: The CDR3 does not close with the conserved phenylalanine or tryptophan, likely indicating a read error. The CDR3 here is CARSMGLGTDTQYL. Written as DNA, the CDR3 is TGTGCCAGGTCGATGGGACTGGGCACAGATACGCAGTATTTG. The chain employs TRBV2 and TRBJ2-3; a possible D gene is TRBD2 (6 bases). Germline V gene sequence: CDR1 SNHLY, CDR2 FYNNEI. V lost 9 bases and J lost 1, with 14 bases in between. The CDR3 is made up of 14 amino acids.

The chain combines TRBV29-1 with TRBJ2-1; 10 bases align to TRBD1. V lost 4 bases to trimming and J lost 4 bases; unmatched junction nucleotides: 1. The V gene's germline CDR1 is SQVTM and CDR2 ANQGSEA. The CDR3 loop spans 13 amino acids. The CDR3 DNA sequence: TGCAGCGTTGGGACAGGGGGGTACAATGAGCAGTTCTTC. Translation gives CSVGTGGYNEQFF.

CDR3: CASSLAEANTNYGYTF. CDR3 DNA: TGCGCCAGCAGCCTTGCGGAGGCTAACACTAACTATGGCTACACCTTC. V and J are TRBV4-1 and TRBJ1-2, with unresolved D. The CDR3 covers 16 residues. Trimming removed 4 bases at V and 0 bases at J, with 15 bases between. The germline V gene encodes CDR1 MGHRA and CDR2 YSYEKL.

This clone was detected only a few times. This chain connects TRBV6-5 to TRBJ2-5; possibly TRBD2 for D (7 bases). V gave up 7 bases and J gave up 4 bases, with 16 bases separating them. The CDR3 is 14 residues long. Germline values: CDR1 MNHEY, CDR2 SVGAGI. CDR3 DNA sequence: TGTGCCAGCAAAGCTACCGGGGGGCGAGAGACCCAGTACTTC. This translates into CASKATGGRETQYF.

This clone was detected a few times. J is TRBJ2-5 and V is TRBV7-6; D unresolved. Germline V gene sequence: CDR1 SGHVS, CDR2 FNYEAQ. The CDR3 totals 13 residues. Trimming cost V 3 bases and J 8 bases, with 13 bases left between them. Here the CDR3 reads CASSFDPAKTQYF. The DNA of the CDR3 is TGTGCCAGCAGCTTTGATCCAGCGAAAACCCAGTACTTC.

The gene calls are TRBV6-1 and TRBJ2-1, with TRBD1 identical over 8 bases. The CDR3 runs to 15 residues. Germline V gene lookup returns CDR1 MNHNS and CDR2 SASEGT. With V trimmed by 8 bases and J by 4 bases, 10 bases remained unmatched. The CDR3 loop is CASPDRDDNYNEQFF. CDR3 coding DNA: TGTGCCAGCCCGGACAGGGACGATAATTACAATGAGCAGTTCTTC.

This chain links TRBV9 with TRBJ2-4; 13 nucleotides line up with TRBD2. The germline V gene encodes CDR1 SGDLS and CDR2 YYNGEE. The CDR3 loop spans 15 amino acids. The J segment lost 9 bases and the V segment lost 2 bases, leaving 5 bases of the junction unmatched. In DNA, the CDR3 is TGTGCCAGCAGCGTGGGACTAGCGGGGACAAGCATTCAGTACTTC. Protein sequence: CASSVGLAGTSIQYF.

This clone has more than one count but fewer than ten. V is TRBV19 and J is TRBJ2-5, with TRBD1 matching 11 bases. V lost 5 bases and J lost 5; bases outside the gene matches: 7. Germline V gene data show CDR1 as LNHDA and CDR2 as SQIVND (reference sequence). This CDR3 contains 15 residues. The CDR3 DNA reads TGTGCCAGTAGTCCCAGGGACAGGGGGTCGGAGACCCAGTACTTC. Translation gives CASSPRDRGSETQYF.

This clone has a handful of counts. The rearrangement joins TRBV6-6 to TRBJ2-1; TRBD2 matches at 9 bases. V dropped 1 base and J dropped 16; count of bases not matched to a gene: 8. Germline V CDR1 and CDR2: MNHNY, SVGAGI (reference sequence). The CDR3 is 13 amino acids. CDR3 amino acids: CASSYYLAGVHFF. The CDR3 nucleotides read TGTGCCAGCAGTTACTACTTAGCGGGGGTTCATTTCTTC.

The CDR3 nucleotides are TGTGCCAGCAGTTCAGGTCTAAATCAGCCCCAGCATTTT. It is translated as CASSSGLNQPQHF. The rearrangement uses TRBV6-1 and TRBJ1-5, with D unclear. Germline V gives CDR1 MNHNS, CDR2 SASEGT. The CDR3 loop spans 13 amino acids. Trimming took off 5 bases at V and 4 bases at J, with 9 bases between the two ends.

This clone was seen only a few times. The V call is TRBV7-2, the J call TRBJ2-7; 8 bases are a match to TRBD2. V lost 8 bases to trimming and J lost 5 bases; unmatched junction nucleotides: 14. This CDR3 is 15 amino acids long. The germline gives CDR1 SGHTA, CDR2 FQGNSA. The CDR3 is CASAIRGGQGHEQYF. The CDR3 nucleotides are TGTGCCAGCGCTATTCGGGGGGGGCAAGGGCACGAGCAGTACTTC.